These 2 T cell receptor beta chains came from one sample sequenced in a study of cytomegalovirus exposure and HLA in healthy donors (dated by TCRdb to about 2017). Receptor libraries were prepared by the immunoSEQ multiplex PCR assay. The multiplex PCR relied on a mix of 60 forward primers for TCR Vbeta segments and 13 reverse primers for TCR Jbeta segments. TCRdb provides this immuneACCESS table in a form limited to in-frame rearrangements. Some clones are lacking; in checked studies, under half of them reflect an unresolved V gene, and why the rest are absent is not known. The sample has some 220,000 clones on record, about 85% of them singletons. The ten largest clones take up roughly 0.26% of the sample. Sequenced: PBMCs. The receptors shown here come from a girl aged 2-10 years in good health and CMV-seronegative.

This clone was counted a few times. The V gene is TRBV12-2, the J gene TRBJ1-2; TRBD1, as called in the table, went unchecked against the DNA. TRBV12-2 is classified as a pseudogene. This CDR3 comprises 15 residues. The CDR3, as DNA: TGTGCAAGTCGAATTACTCAGGGGTTTAACTATGGCTACACCTTC. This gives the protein CASRITQGFNYGYTF.

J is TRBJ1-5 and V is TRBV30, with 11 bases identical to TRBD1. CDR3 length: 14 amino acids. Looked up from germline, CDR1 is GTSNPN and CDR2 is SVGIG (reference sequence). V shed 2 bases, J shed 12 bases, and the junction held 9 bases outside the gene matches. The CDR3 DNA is TGTGCCTGGAGTAGGGACAGGGGGTTAGAGGGCCAGCATTTT. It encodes CAWSRDRGLEGQHF.